This record concerns one T cell receptor (beta chain) sequence. The target antigen is unknown. The CDR3 contains 14 residues. Germline assignment: CDR1 SGDLS and CDR2 YYNGEE. Between the trimmed V and J ends, which lost 2 bases and 5 bases, there was a span of 13 bases. The entry originates in a study of cytotoxic CD8 clonotypes in ibrutinib-treated CLL. Study as a whole: Mean yields were about 280,000 productive templates and 90,000 to 95,000 productive rearrangements per sample.

General study findings and limits: Stable or contracted on treatment, public clonotypes were also uncommon. Clonality increased at ibrutinib response and stayed stable in sustained remission. At progression, however, it fell back toward baseline.

Here immunoSEQ multiplex PCR was the method, and the copy in TCRdb shows in-frame clones only, minus some. The table has roughly 200,000 clones, around 70% seen once; the top ten hold approximately 6.3%. The receptor comes from a human donor with chronic lymphocytic leukemia. The chain has TRBV9 and TRBJ1-1; the D is unclear. This material consisted of PBMCs, taken after 12 months of ibrutinib treatment. This CDR3 is CASSVRVTGTEAFF. DNA for the CDR3: TGTGCCAGCAGCGTGAGAGTAACGGGGACTGAAGCTTTCTTT.